These T cell receptor beta chains were read from a single sample in a study of shared clonotypes between healthy human individuals. Assay: immunoSEQ multiplex PCR; the TCRdb copy retains only in-frame clones and omits some. This sample has 2 million to 2.5 million clones, with 80% to 95% found just once. The specimen sequenced was naive CD4+ T cells from PBMCs. The receptors originated from a man younger than 35 in good health. Some clones in this sample may be carry-over from other donors' samples. The CDR3 runs from the conserved cysteine through the conserved F or W. The D gene is left open where the match is weak. Only some rows state a clone size, as once, few, many or a class for expanded clones.

>-|TRBV11-2|TRBJ1-3|-
TGTGCCAGCAGCCCCACGGGACTCCCGAGCTCTGGAAACACCATATATTTT
CASSPTGLPSSGNTIYF
>-|TRBV7-3|TRBJ1-2|-
TGTGCCAGCAGCCCCGGGCCAGGGTTCGGCTACACCTTC
CASSPGPGFGYTF
>-|TRBV7-2|TRBJ1-5|-
TGTGCCAGCAGCGCAGCCGGGAACAACCTCCAGCATTTT
CASSAAGNNLQHF
>-|TRBV28|TRBJ1-3|-
TGTGCCAGCAGTTCCCGTCTAGTCGGGGCTGGAAACACCATATATTTT
CASSSRLVGAGNTIYF
>few|TRBV7-2|TRBJ2-5|-
TGTGCCAGCAGCCCACAAGAGACCCAGTACTTC
CASSPQETQYF
>-|TRBV27|TRBJ2-7|TRBD2
TGTGCCAGCAGTATAAGACTAGCGAGCTACTACGAGCAGTACTTC
CASSIRLASYYEQYF
>once|TRBV10-3|TRBJ1-2|-
TGTGCCTCTACAGGGACCCCTAACTATGGCTACACCTTC
CASTGTPNYGYTF
>-|TRBV5-1|TRBJ1-1|-
TGCGCCAGCAGCTGGGGGACCTACATGAACACTGAAGCTTTCTTT
CASSWGTYMNTEAFF
>-|TRBV19|TRBJ1-1|-
TGTGCCAGTTTGGAGGAGAGAAAGAACACTGAAGCTTTCTTT
CASLEERKNTEAFF
>-|TRBV6-5|TRBJ2-3|TRBD1
TGTGCCAGCAGTTCCCGGGACAGGGGCGGCACAGATACGCAGTATTTT
CASSSRDRGGTDTQYF
>-|TRBV27|TRBJ2-7|TRBD2
TGTGCCAGCAGTCCCGTGGCGGGAGGGAACTACGAGCAGTACTTC
CASSPVAGGNYEQYF
>-|TRBV5-1|TRBJ2-2|TRBD2
TGCGCCAGCAGCTTGCGGCTAGCGGGAGGAAGGTTGAACACCGGGGAGCTGTTTTTT
CASSLRLAGGRLNTGELFF
>-|TRBV10-1|TRBJ2-3|-
TGCGCCAGCAGTGAGCGGGGTGATACGCAGTATTTT
CASSERGDTQYF
>-|TRBV30|TRBJ2-1|-
TGTGCCTGGAGTGTCGCCGGGATCTCCTACGGGTTCTTC
CAWSVAGISYGFF
>-|TRBV5-1|TRBJ1-3|TRBD1
TGCGCCAGCAGCTTTCAGGGGGCGGACTCTGGAAACACCATATATTTT
CASSFQGADSGNTIYF